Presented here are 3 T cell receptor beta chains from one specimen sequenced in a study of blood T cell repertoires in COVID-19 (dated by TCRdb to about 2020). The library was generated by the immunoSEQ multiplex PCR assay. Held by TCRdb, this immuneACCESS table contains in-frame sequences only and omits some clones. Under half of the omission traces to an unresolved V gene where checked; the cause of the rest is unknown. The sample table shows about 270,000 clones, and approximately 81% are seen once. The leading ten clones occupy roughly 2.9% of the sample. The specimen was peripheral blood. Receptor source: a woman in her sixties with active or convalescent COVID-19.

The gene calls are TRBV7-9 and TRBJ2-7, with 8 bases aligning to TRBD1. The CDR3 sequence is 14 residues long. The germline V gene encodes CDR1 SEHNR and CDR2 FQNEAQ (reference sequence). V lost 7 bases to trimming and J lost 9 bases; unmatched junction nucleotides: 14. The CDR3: CASKSDRGTFRQYF. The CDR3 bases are TGTGCCAGCAAGAGTGACAGGGGTACATTTCGGCAGTACTTC.

CDR3 sequence: CASSFVRVGEQYF. As DNA, the CDR3 is TGCGCCAGCAGCTTCGTCAGGGTGGGCGAGCAGTACTTC. V usage is TRBV5-1 and J usage is TRBJ2-7, with a tentative D call TRBD1 (5 bases). CDR3 length equals 13 residues. The V gene lost 2 bases and the J gene lost 6 bases, with 12 bases spanning the gap. Looked up from germline, CDR1 is SGHRS and CDR2 is YFSETQ.

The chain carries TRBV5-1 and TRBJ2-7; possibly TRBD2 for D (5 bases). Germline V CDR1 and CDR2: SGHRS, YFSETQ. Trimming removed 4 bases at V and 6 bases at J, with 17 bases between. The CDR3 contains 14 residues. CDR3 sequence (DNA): TGCGCCAGCAGCCACCCCGGCGGGCAAGGCGAGCAGTACTTC. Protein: CASSHPGGQGEQYF. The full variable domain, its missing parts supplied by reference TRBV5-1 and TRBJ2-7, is KAGVTQTPRYLIKTRGQQVTLSCSPISGHRSVSWYQQTPGQGLQFLFEYFSETQRNKGNFPGRFSGRQFSNSRSEMNVSTLELGDSALYLCASSHPGGQGEQYFGPGTRLTVT.